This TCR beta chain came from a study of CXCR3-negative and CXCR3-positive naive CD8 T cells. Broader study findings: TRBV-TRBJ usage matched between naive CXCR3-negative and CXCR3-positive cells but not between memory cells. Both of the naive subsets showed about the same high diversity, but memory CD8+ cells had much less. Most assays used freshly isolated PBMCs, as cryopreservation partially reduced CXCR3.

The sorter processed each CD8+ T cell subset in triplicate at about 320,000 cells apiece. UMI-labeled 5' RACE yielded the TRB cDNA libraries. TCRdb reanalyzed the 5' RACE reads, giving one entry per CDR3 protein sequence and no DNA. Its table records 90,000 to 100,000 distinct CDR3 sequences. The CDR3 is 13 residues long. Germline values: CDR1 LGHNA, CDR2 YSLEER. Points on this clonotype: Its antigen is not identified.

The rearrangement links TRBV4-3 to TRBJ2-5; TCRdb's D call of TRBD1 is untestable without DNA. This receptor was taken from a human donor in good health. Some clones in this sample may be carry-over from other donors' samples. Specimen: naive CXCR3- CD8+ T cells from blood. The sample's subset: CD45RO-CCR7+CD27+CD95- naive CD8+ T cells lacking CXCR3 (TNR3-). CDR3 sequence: CASSQKGGGTQYF.